This T cell receptor (beta chain) stems from a study of blood T cells in healthy people across ages. The CDR3 is made up of 13 amino acids. Germline CDR1 SQVTM, CDR2 ANQGSEA. V trimming: 6 bases; J trimming: 5 bases; junction bases outside the gene matches: 8. In its sample, this clonotype was seen once. Its antigen remains unknown. Study-wide findings and caveats: Naive T cell percentage showed a strong correlation with TCR beta diversity.

Primed by a sample-barcoded 5' primer and a J-beta primer mix, a second PCR proceeded for roughly 7 to 11 cycles. Each cDNA molecule, via a template-switch adaptor with 12 random nucleotides, was tagged. MiXCR, run by TCRdb on the 5' RACE reads, gives a single entry per CDR3 protein. The table includes some 800,000 distinct CDR3 sequences, under 55% detected once. This chain links TRBV29-1 with TRBJ1-2; 8 positions agree with TRBD1. This TCR was sampled from a man aged 60 to 69 in good health. The sample comprised blood. As DNA, the CDR3 is TGCAGCGTCCCCGGACAGGGAGAATATGGCTACACCTTC. As protein: CSVPGQGEYGYTF.